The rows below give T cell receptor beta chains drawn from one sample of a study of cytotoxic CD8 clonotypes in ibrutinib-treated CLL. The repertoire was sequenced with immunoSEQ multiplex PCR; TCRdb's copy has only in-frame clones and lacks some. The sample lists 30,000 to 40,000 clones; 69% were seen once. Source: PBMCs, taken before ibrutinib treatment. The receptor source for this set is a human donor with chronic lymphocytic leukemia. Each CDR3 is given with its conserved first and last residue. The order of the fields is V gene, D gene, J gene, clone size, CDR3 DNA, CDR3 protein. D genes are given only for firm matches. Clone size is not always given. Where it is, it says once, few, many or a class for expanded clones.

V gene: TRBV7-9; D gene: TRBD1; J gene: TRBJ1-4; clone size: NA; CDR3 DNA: TGTGCCAGCAGCTTAGGATCCGGGACAGGGGCAACTAATGAAAAACTGTTTTTT; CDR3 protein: CASSLGSGTGATNEKLFF
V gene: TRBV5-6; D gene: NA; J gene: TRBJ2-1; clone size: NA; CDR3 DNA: TGTGCCAGCAGCTTGGTGGGCCTTGAGCAGTTCTTC; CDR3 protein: CASSLVGLEQFF
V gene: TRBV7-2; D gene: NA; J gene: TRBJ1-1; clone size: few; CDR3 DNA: TGTGCCAGCAGCCCTCAGGGAGACACTGAAGCTTTCTTT; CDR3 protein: CASSPQGDTEAFF
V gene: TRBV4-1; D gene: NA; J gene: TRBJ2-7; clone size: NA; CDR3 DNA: TGCGCCAGCAGCCAAACCCTGGGCGAGCAGTACTTC; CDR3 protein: CASSQTLGEQYF
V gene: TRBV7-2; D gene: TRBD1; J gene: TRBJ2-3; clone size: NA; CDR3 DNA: TGTGCCAGCAGCCAGGACAGGGTACGCACAGATACGCAGTATTTT; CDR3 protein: CASSQDRVRTDTQYF
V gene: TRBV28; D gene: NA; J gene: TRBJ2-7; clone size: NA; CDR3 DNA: TGTGCCAGCAGTTTTACAACTAGTCCCATAACCTACGAGCAGTACTTC; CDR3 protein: CASSFTTSPITYEQYF
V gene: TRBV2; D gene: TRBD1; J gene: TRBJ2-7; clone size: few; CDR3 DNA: TGTGCCAGCAGCTGGGACAGGACCAACGAGCAGTACTTC; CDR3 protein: CASSWDRTNEQYF
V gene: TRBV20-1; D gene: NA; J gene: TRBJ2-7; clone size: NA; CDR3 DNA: TGCAGTGCTACAGCGCTAGTGCAGTACTTC; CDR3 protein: CSATALVQYF
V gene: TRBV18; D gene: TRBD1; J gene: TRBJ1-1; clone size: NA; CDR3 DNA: TGTGCCAGCTCGGACAGGGGTGGCACTGAAGCTTTCTTT; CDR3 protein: CASSDRGGTEAFF
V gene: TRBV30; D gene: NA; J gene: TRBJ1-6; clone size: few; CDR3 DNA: TGTGCCTGGAGTGTATGGGAGACCTCCTATAATTCACCCCTCCACTTT; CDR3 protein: CAWSVWETSYNSPLHF
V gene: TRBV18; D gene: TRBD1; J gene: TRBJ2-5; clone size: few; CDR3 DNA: TGTGCCAGCTCACGGAGACAGGGCCCGGGGGAGACCCAGTACTTC; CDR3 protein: CASSRRQGPGETQYF
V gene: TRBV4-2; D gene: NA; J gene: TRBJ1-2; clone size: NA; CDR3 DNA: TGTGCCAGCAGCCAAGAAATACCGAACTATGGCTACACCTTC; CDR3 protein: CASSQEIPNYGYTF
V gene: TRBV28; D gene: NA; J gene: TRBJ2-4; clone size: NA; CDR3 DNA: TGTGCCAGTACCGGGACACTAAATTCGGCTTACAGTTTAAACATTCAGTACTTC; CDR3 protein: CASTGTLNSAYSLNIQYF
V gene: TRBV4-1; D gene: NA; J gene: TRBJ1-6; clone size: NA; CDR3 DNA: TGCGCCAGCAGCCAAGGGGGCCTTAGGGGGAGGTCAGATTCACCCCTCCACTTT; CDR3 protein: CASSQGGLRGRSDSPLHF
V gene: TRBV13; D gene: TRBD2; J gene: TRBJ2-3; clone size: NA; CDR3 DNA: TGTGCCAGCAGCTTAATAGCGGGAGGCGGGGATACGCAGTATTTT; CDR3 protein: CASSLIAGGGDTQYF
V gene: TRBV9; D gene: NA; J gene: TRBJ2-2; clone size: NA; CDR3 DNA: TGTGCCAGCAGCGCATTTAGCGGAATCACCGGGGAGCTGTTTTTT; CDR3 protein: CASSAFSGITGELFF
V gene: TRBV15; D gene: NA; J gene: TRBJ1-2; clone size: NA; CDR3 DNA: TGTGCCACCAGCAGAGATGGAATAGGGGCGCGTGGCTACACCTTC; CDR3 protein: CATSRDGIGARGYTF
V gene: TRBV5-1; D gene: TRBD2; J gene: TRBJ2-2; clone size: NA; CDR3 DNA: TGCGCCAGCAGCCTAACACTAGCGGGGGGCTCCAAAAACACCGGGGAGCTGTTTTTT; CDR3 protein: CASSLTLAGGSKNTGELFF
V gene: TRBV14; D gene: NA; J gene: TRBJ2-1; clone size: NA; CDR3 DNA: TGTGCCAGCAGCCAAGAGAGTAGCAGATCCTACAATGAGCAGTTCTTC; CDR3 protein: CASSQESSRSYNEQFF
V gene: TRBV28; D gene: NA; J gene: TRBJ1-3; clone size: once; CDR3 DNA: TGTGCCAGCAGTTTTTCGCACTGGGTAGAAAACACCATATATTTT; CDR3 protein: CASSFSHWVENTIYF
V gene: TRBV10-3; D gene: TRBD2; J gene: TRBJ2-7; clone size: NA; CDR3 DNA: TGTGCCATCAGTGAGTCGACGGACGGGAGGTACGAGCAGTACTTC; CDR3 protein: CAISESTDGRYEQYF
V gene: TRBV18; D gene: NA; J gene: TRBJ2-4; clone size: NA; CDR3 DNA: TGTGCCAGCTCACCGGCAGACTTACTAGCCAAAAACATTCAGTACTTC; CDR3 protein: CASSPADLLAKNIQYF
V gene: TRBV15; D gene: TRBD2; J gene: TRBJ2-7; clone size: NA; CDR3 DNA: TGTGCCACCAGCTCCCCCGGGGGGGCCTACTACGAGCAGTACTTC; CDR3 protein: CATSSPGGAYYEQYF